Listed below are T cell receptor beta chains from one sample, sequenced in a study of identifying expanded T cells in peripheral blood. Data came from immunoSEQ multiplex PCR; TCRdb stores just in-frame clones and leaves some out. The sample gives more than 50,000 clones, about four fifths of which show up once; approximately 20% is in the top ten. The specimen was blood. All receptors derive from a person between 18 and 69 years old in good health. Both conserved end residues are part of each CDR3. D genes are given only for firm matches. Rows give clone size only sometimes, using once, few, many, or a class for an expanded clone.

V gene: TRBV5-1; D gene: TRBD1; J gene: TRBJ1-1; clone size: .; CDR3 protein: CASRDRESSEAFF; CDR3 DNA: TGCGCCAGCAGGGACAGGGAAAGTTCGGAAGCTTTCTTT
V gene: TRBV5-1; D gene: TRBD2; J gene: TRBJ2-6; clone size: .; CDR3 protein: CASSLSRGTSSGANVLTF; CDR3 DNA: TGCGCCAGCAGCTTGAGTCGCGGGACTAGCTCTGGGGCCAACGTCCTGACTTTC
V gene: TRBV5-6; D gene: TRBD1; J gene: TRBJ1-2; clone size: .; CDR3 protein: CASSLGDRGAYGYTF; CDR3 DNA: TGTGCCAGCAGCTTGGGGGACAGGGGTGCGTATGGCTACACCTTC
V gene: TRBV9; D gene: .; J gene: TRBJ1-2; clone size: .; CDR3 protein: CASRGDYGYTF; CDR3 DNA: TGTGCCAGCAGGGGAGACTATGGCTACACCTTC
V gene: TRBV25-1; D gene: .; J gene: TRBJ2-1; clone size: .; CDR3 protein: CASSDPLGRGGNEQFF; CDR3 DNA: TGTGCCAGCAGTGATCCTCTGGGCAGGGGGGGGAATGAGCAGTTCTTC
V gene: TRBV30; D gene: .; J gene: TRBJ1-5; clone size: .; CDR3 protein: CAWSEGINQPQHF; CDR3 DNA: TGTGCCTGGAGTGAAGGCATTAATCAGCCCCAGCATTTT
V gene: TRBV7-8; D gene: .; J gene: TRBJ2-6; clone size: .; CDR3 protein: CASSLYRDSGANVLTF; CDR3 DNA: TGTGCCAGCAGCTTATACAGGGACTCTGGGGCCAACGTCCTGACTTTC
V gene: TRBV18; D gene: .; J gene: TRBJ1-5; clone size: .; CDR3 protein: CASSPLGIQGTGRDQPQHF; CDR3 DNA: TGTGCCAGCTCACCACTTGGGATACAGGGAACAGGTAGGGATCAGCCCCAGCATTTT
V gene: TRBV10-2; D gene: .; J gene: TRBJ1-6; clone size: .; CDR3 protein: CASSGARSSYNSPLHF; CDR3 DNA: TGCGCCAGCAGTGGTGCCAGGAGCTCCTATAATTCACCCCTCCACTTT
V gene: TRBV10-3; D gene: TRBD2; J gene: TRBJ2-1; clone size: .; CDR3 protein: CAISAGGLDEQFF; CDR3 DNA: TGTGCCATCAGTGCGGGAGGGTTGGATGAGCAGTTCTTC
V gene: TRBV7-2; D gene: .; J gene: TRBJ1-2; clone size: .; CDR3 protein: CASSPWAGGENGYTF; CDR3 DNA: TGTGCCAGCAGCCCCTGGGCGGGCGGGGAGAATGGCTACACCTTC
V gene: TRBV28; D gene: TRBD1; J gene: TRBJ1-5; clone size: few; CDR3 protein: CASSPGQGRKPQHF; CDR3 DNA: TGTGCCAGCAGTCCGGGACAGGGGAGGAAGCCCCAGCATTTT
V gene: TRBV2; D gene: TRBD2; J gene: TRBJ2-5; clone size: .; CDR3 protein: CASMVLLAGTQYF; CDR3 DNA: TGTGCCAGCATGGTGTTACTAGCGGGGACCCAGTACTTC
V gene: TRBV7-6; D gene: .; J gene: TRBJ1-1; clone size: .; CDR3 protein: CASSLLSQVGNSEAFF; CDR3 DNA: TGTGCCAGCAGCTTACTGAGTCAGGTGGGGAACTCTGAAGCTTTCTTT
V gene: TRBV7-6; D gene: TRBD1; J gene: TRBJ1-2; clone size: .; CDR3 protein: CASSLVVRDRGPNYGYTF; CDR3 DNA: TGTGCCAGCAGCTTAGTTGTTCGGGACAGGGGCCCTAACTATGGCTACACCTTC
V gene: TRBV30; D gene: .; J gene: TRBJ1-2; clone size: .; CDR3 protein: CALVPSYGYTF; CDR3 DNA: TGTGCTCTTGTTCCTTCCTATGGCTACACCTTC
V gene: TRBV15; D gene: TRBD2; J gene: TRBJ2-5; clone size: .; CDR3 protein: CAPTGGDSRGMVETQYF; CDR3 DNA: TGTGCCCCCACGGGAGGGGACTCAAGGGGGATGGTGGAGACCCAGTACTTC
V gene: TRBV7-8; D gene: .; J gene: TRBJ2-1; clone size: .; CDR3 protein: CASVRGSSYNEQFF; CDR3 DNA: TGTGCCAGCGTTCGAGGGAGCTCCTACAATGAGCAGTTCTTC
V gene: TRBV10-3; D gene: .; J gene: TRBJ2-3; clone size: .; CDR3 protein: CAIRWGDTQYF; CDR3 DNA: TGTGCCATCAGGTGGGGAGATACGCAGTATTTT
V gene: TRBV19; D gene: .; J gene: TRBJ2-7; clone size: .; CDR3 protein: CASSIWAGASYEQYF; CDR3 DNA: TGTGCCAGTAGTATCTGGGCAGGGGCCTCCTACGAGCAGTACTTC
V gene: TRBV7-2; D gene: TRBD1; J gene: TRBJ2-3; clone size: .; CDR3 protein: CASSLARGLRVDTQYF; CDR3 DNA: TGTGCCAGCAGCTTAGCCAGGGGGCTCCGAGTGGATACGCAGTATTTT
V gene: TRBV7-2; D gene: .; J gene: TRBJ2-1; clone size: .; CDR3 protein: CASSLSAGSSYNEQFF; CDR3 DNA: TGTGCCAGCAGCTTATCGGCGGGGAGCTCCTACAATGAGCAGTTCTTC
V gene: TRBV15; D gene: TRBD2; J gene: TRBJ2-1; clone size: once; CDR3 protein: CATSGGGALSYNEQFF; CDR3 DNA: TGTGCCACCAGCGGCGGGGGGGCCTTGTCCTACAATGAGCAGTTCTTC
V gene: TRBV29-1; D gene: .; J gene: TRBJ2-1; clone size: .; CDR3 protein: CSTWDTGEQFF; CDR3 DNA: TGCAGCACCTGGGACACGGGTGAGCAGTTCTTC
V gene: TRBV7-9; D gene: .; J gene: TRBJ1-2; clone size: .; CDR3 protein: CASSLAKDTTNYGYTF; CDR3 DNA: TGTGCCAGCAGCTTAGCGAAAGACACCACTAACTATGGCTACACCTTC
V gene: TRBV5-1; D gene: TRBD1; J gene: TRBJ1-1; clone size: once; CDR3 protein: CASSSRPGGVTEAFF; CDR3 DNA: TGCGCCAGCAGCTCGAGGCCAGGGGGGGTCACTGAAGCTTTCTTT
V gene: TRBV10-2; D gene: .; J gene: TRBJ2-3; clone size: .; CDR3 protein: CASSDRKRLNLRTDTQYF; CDR3 DNA: TGCGCCAGCAGTGACAGGAAGCGGCTCAACCTTCGCACAGATACGCAGTATTTT
V gene: TRBV7-9; D gene: .; J gene: TRBJ2-3; clone size: .; CDR3 protein: CASSLGGGGGRTDTQYF; CDR3 DNA: TGTGCCAGCAGCTTAGGTGGAGGAGGGGGCCGCACAGATACGCAGTATTTT
V gene: TRBV19; D gene: TRBD1; J gene: TRBJ1-3; clone size: .; CDR3 protein: CASSMRTGFNSGNTIYF; CDR3 DNA: TGTGCCAGTAGTATGCGGACAGGGTTCAACTCTGGAAACACCATATATTTT
V gene: TRBV30; D gene: .; J gene: TRBJ1-5; clone size: .; CDR3 protein: CAWSGGSNQPQHF; CDR3 DNA: TGTGCCTGGAGCGGGGGTAGCAATCAGCCCCAGCATTTT
V gene: TRBV7-2; D gene: .; J gene: TRBJ2-3; clone size: .; CDR3 protein: CASRLPGTDTQYF; CDR3 DNA: TGTGCCAGCAGACTGCCCGGAACAGATACGCAGTATTTT
V gene: TRBV7-9; D gene: .; J gene: TRBJ2-7; clone size: .; CDR3 protein: CASAQTVSYEQYF; CDR3 DNA: TGTGCCAGCGCCCAGACAGTCTCCTACGAGCAGTACTTC
V gene: TRBV6-6; D gene: TRBD1; J gene: TRBJ2-1; clone size: .; CDR3 protein: CASSLGQGVLDEQFF; CDR3 DNA: TGTGCCAGCAGCCTCGGACAGGGGGTCTTGGATGAGCAGTTCTTC
V gene: TRBV30; D gene: .; J gene: TRBJ2-3; clone size: .; CDR3 protein: CAWTRGDSPTDTQYF; CDR3 DNA: TGTGCCTGGACTCGCGGAGACTCTCCCACAGATACGCAGTATTTT
V gene: TRBV7-3; D gene: .; J gene: TRBJ2-1; clone size: .; CDR3 protein: CASSFRSGDEQFF; CDR3 DNA: TGTGCCAGCAGCTTTAGGAGCGGAGATGAGCAGTTCTTC
V gene: TRBV5-4; D gene: .; J gene: TRBJ1-1; clone size: .; CDR3 protein: CASSLDQGQGTEAFF; CDR3 DNA: TGTGCCAGCAGCTTGGATCAGGGGCAGGGCACTGAAGCTTTCTTT
V gene: TRBV5-4; D gene: TRBD2; J gene: TRBJ2-3; clone size: .; CDR3 protein: CASRDQRGSTDTQYF; CDR3 DNA: TGTGCCAGCAGGGATCAGCGGGGAAGCACAGATACGCAGTATTTT
V gene: TRBV14; D gene: TRBD2; J gene: TRBJ2-5; clone size: medium-sized; CDR3 protein: CASSPTPGLAREETQYF; CDR3 DNA: TGTGCCAGCAGCCCGACACCGGGACTAGCGAGGGAAGAGACCCAGTACTTC
V gene: TRBV7-9; D gene: TRBD1; J gene: TRBJ1-2; clone size: .; CDR3 protein: CASSFDRVRGYTF; CDR3 DNA: TGTGCCAGCAGCTTCGACAGGGTGAGGGGCTACACCTTC
V gene: TRBV10-2; D gene: .; J gene: TRBJ1-2; clone size: .; CDR3 protein: CASSEWDGNYGYTF; CDR3 DNA: TGCGCCAGCAGTGAGTGGGACGGGAACTATGGCTACACCTTC
V gene: TRBV2; D gene: TRBD1; J gene: TRBJ2-3; clone size: .; CDR3 protein: CASSETGVGDTQYF; CDR3 DNA: TGTGCCAGCAGTGAGACAGGGGTTGGAGATACGCAGTATTTT
V gene: TRBV4-2; D gene: .; J gene: TRBJ1-1; clone size: .; CDR3 protein: CASTEGAEAFF; CDR3 DNA: TGTGCCAGCACCGAAGGAGCTGAAGCTTTCTTT
V gene: TRBV7-2; D gene: .; J gene: TRBJ2-3; clone size: .; CDR3 protein: CASSLDRQPNTDTQYF; CDR3 DNA: TGTGCCAGCAGCTTAGATCGACAGCCCAACACAGATACGCAGTATTTT
V gene: TRBV19; D gene: .; J gene: TRBJ1-5; clone size: .; CDR3 protein: CASSIGNQPQHF; CDR3 DNA: TGTGCCAGTAGTATTGGCAATCAGCCCCAGCATTTT
V gene: TRBV7-7; D gene: TRBD1; J gene: TRBJ1-2; clone size: .; CDR3 protein: CASSSKEPGQGGVDGYTF; CDR3 DNA: TGTGCCAGCAGCTCCAAAGAGCCCGGACAGGGCGGGGTTGATGGCTACACCTTC
V gene: TRBV23-1; D gene: .; J gene: TRBJ1-3; clone size: .; CDR3 protein: CASSHPGTGNTIYF; CDR3 DNA: TGCGCCAGCAGTCATCCCGGGACTGGAAACACCATATATTTT
V gene: TRBV6-1; D gene: TRBD1; J gene: TRBJ1-1; clone size: .; CDR3 protein: CASSGRQGGEAFF; CDR3 DNA: TGTGCCAGCAGTGGCAGACAGGGGGGTGAAGCTTTCTTT
V gene: TRBV29-1; D gene: .; J gene: TRBJ1-4; clone size: .; CDR3 protein: CSVVVASGEKLFF; CDR3 DNA: TGCAGCGTTGTAGTGGCCTCAGGGGAAAAACTGTTTTTT
V gene: TRBV19; D gene: .; J gene: TRBJ1-1; clone size: .; CDR3 protein: CASSIEGTEAFF; CDR3 DNA: TGTGCCAGTAGTATAGAAGGCACTGAAGCTTTCTTT
V gene: TRBV5-4; D gene: TRBD2; J gene: TRBJ2-2; clone size: .; CDR3 protein: CASSLVAGGRGTGELFF; CDR3 DNA: TGTGCCAGCAGCTTGGTGGCGGGGGGCCGTGGCACCGGGGAGCTGTTTTTT
V gene: TRBV5-1; D gene: .; J gene: TRBJ1-1; clone size: .; CDR3 protein: CASSLAGREAFF; CDR3 DNA: TGCGCCAGCAGCTTGGCGGGTCGTGAAGCTTTCTTT
V gene: TRBV19; D gene: TRBD1; J gene: TRBJ2-6; clone size: .; CDR3 protein: CATLGQRGTGANVLTF; CDR3 DNA: TGTGCCACCTTGGGACAGAGAGGTACTGGGGCCAACGTCCTGACTTTC
V gene: TRBV10-1; D gene: .; J gene: TRBJ2-2; clone size: .; CDR3 protein: CASSPGTLTGELFF; CDR3 DNA: TGCGCCAGCAGTCCCGGGACACTAACCGGGGAGCTGTTTTTT
V gene: TRBV5-1; D gene: .; J gene: TRBJ1-2; clone size: .; CDR3 protein: CASSLGSGELGGYTF; CDR3 DNA: TGCGCCAGCAGCTTGGGATCAGGGGAGTTGGGTGGCTACACCTTC
V gene: TRBV10-2; D gene: .; J gene: TRBJ2-3; clone size: .; CDR3 protein: CASGATRADTQYF; CDR3 DNA: TGCGCCAGCGGGGCTACCCGAGCAGATACGCAGTATTTT